This T cell receptor (beta chain) was recovered during a study of technical replicates of blood from several donors. Per germline, CDR1 SGDLS and CDR2 YYNGEE. The CDR3 extends over 15 amino acids. The ends were cut back, 2 bases at V and 4 bases at J, with 15 bases in the middle. TCRdb keeps only in-frame clones here, not all; method: immunoSEQ multiplex PCR. The data contain about 73,000 clones, roughly 90% of them singletons. The chain combines TRBV9 with TRBJ1-2, with D uncertain. The source material was PBMCs. The TCR sequence derives from a human donor in good health. Some clones in this sample may be carry-over from other donors' samples. CDR3 sequence (DNA): TGTGCCAGCAGCGTGGGGAACCGGGAGTCCTATGGCTACACCTTC. Translation gives CASSVGNRESYGYTF.